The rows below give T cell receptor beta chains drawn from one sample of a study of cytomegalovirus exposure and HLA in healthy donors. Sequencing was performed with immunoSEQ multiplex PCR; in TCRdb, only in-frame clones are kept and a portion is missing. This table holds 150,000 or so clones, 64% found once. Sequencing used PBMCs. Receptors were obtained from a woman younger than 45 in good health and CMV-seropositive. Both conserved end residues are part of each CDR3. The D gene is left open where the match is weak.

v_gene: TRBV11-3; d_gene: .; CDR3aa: CASSLESGGVQYF
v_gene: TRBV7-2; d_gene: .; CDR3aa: CASSSSGFEQFF
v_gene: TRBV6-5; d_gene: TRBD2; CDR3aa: CASSFRLAGRETQYF
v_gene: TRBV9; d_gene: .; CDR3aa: CASSGAPGHPNYGYTF
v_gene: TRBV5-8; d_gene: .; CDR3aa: CASSRPGGTEAFF
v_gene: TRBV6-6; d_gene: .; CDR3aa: CASSSTRASRNTEAFF
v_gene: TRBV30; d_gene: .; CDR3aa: CAWSVLPVGEKLFF
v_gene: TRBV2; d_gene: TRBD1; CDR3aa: CASSDPGGRGNYGYTF
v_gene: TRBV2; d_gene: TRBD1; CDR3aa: CASLQGAQAYWYQETQYF
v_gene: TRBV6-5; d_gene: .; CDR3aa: CASSYYTEVAGELFF
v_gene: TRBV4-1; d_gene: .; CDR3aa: CASSQEATDTQYF
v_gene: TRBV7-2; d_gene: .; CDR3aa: CASSPNPWGQSYGYTF
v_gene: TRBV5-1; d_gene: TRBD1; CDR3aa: CASSSDRDDYGYTF
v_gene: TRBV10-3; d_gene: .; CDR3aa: CAITGEMNTGELFF
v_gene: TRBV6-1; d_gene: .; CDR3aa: CASSERGEQPQHF
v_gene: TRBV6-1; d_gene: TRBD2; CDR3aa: CASSEFGGGASSYEQYF
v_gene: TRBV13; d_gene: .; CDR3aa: CASSPPVRAASAGSGGYTF
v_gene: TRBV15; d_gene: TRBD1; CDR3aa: CATSGDRGGYEQYF
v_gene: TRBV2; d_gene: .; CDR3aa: CASSVTGLFGYTF
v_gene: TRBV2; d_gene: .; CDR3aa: CASSENTGQPQHF
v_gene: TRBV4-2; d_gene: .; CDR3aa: CANSQGSWRTDTQYF
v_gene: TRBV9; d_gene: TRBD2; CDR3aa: CASSVSSGGDTQYF
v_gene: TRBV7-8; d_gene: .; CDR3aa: CASGGLYEKLFF
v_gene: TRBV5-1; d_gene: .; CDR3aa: CASSLGAINPGNTIYF
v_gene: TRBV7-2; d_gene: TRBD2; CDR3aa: CASSLTAGDNEQFF
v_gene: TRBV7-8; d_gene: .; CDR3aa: CASTLADSHTEAFF
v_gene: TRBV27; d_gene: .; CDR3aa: CASSSRRSNQPQHF
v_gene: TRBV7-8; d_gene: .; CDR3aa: CASSLAHGAISNQPQHF
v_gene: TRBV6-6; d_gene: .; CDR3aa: CASSSPPGSLGNEQFF
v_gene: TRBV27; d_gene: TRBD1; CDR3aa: CASSLTWTGIYGYTF
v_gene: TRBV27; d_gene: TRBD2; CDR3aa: CASSLWRGVPYEQYF
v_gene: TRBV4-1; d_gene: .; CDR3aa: CASSLAFLGNTEAFF
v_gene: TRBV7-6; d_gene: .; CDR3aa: CASSRGRHQPQHF
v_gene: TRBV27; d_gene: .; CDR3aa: CASSLISAGNEQFF
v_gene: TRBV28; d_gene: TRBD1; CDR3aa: CASTPGTEVYGYTF
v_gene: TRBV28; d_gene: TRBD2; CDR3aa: CASSSAGMLKYNEQFF
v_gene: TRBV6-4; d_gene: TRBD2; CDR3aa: CASSGTSGGGEQFF
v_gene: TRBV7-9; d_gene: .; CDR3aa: CASRGGGSPFF
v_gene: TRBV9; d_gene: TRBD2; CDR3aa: CASSTSGTNTDTQYF
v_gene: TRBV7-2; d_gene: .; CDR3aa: CASSYGTPNTEAFF
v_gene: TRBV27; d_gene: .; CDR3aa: CASSLFSGETQYF
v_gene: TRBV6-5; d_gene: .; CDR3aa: CASSYPGGTEAFF
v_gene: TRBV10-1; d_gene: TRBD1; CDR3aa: CASSETGTGVYEQYF
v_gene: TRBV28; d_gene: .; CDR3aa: CASSWPTGSSATNYGYTF
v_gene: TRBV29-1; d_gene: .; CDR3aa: CSAGPGWAMNTEAFF
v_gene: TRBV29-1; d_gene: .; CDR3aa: CSVPTRFLYGYTF
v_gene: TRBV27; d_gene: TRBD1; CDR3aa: CASRSGGSGVTNQPQHF
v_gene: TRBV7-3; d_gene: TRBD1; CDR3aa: CASSLTGGTEAFF
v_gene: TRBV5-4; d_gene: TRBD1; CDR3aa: CASRDRGRGETQYF
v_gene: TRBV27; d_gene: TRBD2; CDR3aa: CASSVGLAGRYNEQFF
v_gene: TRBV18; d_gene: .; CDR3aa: CASSPLGVLETQYF
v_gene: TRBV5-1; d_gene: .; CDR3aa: CASSLQPAGANEKLFF
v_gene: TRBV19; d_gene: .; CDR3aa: CASSKPGRLDNQPQHF
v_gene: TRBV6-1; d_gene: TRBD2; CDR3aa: CASRGRAGGADTQYF
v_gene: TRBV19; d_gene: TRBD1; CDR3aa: CASSNPGQGNYGYTF
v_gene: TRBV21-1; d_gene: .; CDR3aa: CASTPIEEWWDSSYEQYF